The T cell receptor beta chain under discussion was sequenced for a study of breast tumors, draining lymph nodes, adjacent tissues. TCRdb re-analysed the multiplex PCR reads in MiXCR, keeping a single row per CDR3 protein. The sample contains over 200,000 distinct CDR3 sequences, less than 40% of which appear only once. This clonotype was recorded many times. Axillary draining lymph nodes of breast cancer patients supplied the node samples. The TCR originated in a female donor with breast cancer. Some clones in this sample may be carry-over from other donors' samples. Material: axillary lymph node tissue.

CDR3 bases: TGTGCCAGCAGCGTAGCCCCTAGCGGGGGGGCAGATACGCAGTATTTT. Translated, it gives CASSVAPSGGADTQYF. The chain carries TRBV9 and TRBJ2-3; 12 bases agree with TRBD2. The germline CDR1 and CDR2 sequences are SGDLS and YYNGEE. CDR3 size: 16 residues. Trimming removed 0 bases from V and 4 bases from J; junction bases left unmatched: 3.